The rows below give T cell receptor beta chains drawn from one sample of a study of cytomegalovirus exposure and HLA in healthy donors. Assay used: immunoSEQ multiplex PCR; TCRdb lists only in-frame clones, some missing. The repertoire consists of 90,000 to 120,000 clones, with 65% occurring once and the leading ten covering around 4%. Sequencing used PBMCs. The receptors come from a man aged 25-45 years in good health and CMV-seropositive. The CDR3 runs from the conserved cysteine through the conserved F or W. The order of the fields is clone size, D gene, J gene, V gene, CDR3 protein, CDR3 DNA. D genes are given only for firm matches. Part of the rows lack a size; the others show once, few, many or a class for expanded clones.

few | . | TRBJ2-1 | TRBV29-1 | CSVELRPNEQFF | TGCAGCGTTGAACTACGTCCCAATGAGCAGTTCTTC
. | . | TRBJ2-6 | TRBV18 | CASSRTGSGANVLTF | TGTGCCAGCTCCCGCACGGGCTCTGGGGCCAACGTCCTGACTTTC
. | . | TRBJ2-3 | TRBV11-2 | CASSSSRGARDTDTQYF | TGTGCCAGCAGCTCGAGCAGGGGGGCTCGGGACACAGATACGCAGTATTTT
. | TRBD1 | TRBJ1-2 | TRBV9 | CASSARDSYGYTF | TGTGCCAGCAGCGCACGGGACAGCTATGGCTACACCTTC
. | . | TRBJ1-1 | TRBV19 | CASIGAFGRSGAFF | TGTGCCAGTATAGGGGCCTTTGGTCGTTCAGGAGCTTTCTTT
. | . | TRBJ1-5 | TRBV11-2 | CASSLDSPFSNQPQHF | TGTGCCAGCAGCTTAGACAGTCCCTTTAGCAATCAGCCCCAGCATTTT
. | TRBD1 | TRBJ2-5 | TRBV10-3 | CAISDPGQGGAETQYF | TGTGCCATCAGTGATCCCGGACAGGGCGGGGCAGAGACCCAGTACTTC
. | TRBD1 | TRBJ1-2 | TRBV7-9 | CASSPPLTGILNYGYTF | TGTGCCAGCAGCCCGCCTTTGACAGGGATTCTGAACTATGGCTACACCTTC
. | . | TRBJ2-7 | TRBV7-2 | CASSLYTGDYEQYF | TGTGCCAGCAGCTTATATACGGGTGACTACGAGCAGTACTTC
. | TRBD1 | TRBJ2-1 | TRBV30 | CAWSVGTGDYNEQFF | TGTGCCTGGAGTGTAGGGACAGGGGATTACAATGAGCAGTTCTTC
. | TRBD2 | TRBJ2-5 | TRBV7-2 | CASSLGLAGGVTQYF | TGTGCCAGCAGCTTAGGCCTAGCGGGGGGCGTGACCCAGTACTTC
. | . | TRBJ2-5 | TRBV14 | CASSQSESGTQYF | TGTGCCAGCAGCCAATCCGAGAGCGGGACCCAGTACTTC
. | TRBD1 | TRBJ1-1 | TRBV6-1 | CASSARGFGTEAFF | TGTGCCAGCAGTGCCAGGGGGTTCGGCACTGAAGCTTTCTTT
. | . | TRBJ2-1 | TRBV10-3 | CAISEGTPYYNEQFF | TGTGCCATCAGTGAGGGGACACCTTACTACAATGAGCAGTTCTTC
once | . | TRBJ2-5 | TRBV5-1 | CASSTPDTQETQYF | TGCGCCAGCAGCACCCCGGACACCCAAGAGACCCAGTACTTC
. | . | TRBJ1-4 | TRBV7-8 | CASRTDTSTNEKLFF | TGTGCCAGCAGAACTGACACCTCAACTAATGAAAAACTGTTTTTT
. | TRBD2 | TRBJ2-1 | TRBV2 | CASSPGLAGYNEQFF | TGTGCCAGCAGTCCCGGACTAGCGGGATACAATGAGCAGTTCTTC
few | . | TRBJ1-2 | TRBV2 | CASMAGALYGYTF | TGTGCCAGCATGGCAGGGGCTCTCTATGGCTACACCTTC
once | TRBD2 | TRBJ2-7 | TRBV6-5 | CASASGTSGYEQYF | TGTGCCAGCGCTTCCGGGACTAGCGGTTACGAGCAGTACTTC
once | TRBD1 | TRBJ2-7 | TRBV6-1 | CASSEADRGLYEQYF | TGTGCCAGCAGTGAAGCGGACAGGGGGCTCTACGAGCAGTACTTC
. | . | TRBJ1-1 | TRBV15 | CATSRGRQPVNTEAFF | TGTGCCACCAGCAGAGGAAGACAGCCCGTAAACACTGAAGCTTTCTTT
. | TRBD1 | TRBJ1-5 | TRBV11-2 | CASSFGTGDAQHF | TGTGCCAGCAGCTTTGGGACAGGGGACGCCCAGCATTTT
few | . | TRBJ2-3 | TRBV4-1 | CASSQVAGRTDTQYF | TGCGCCAGCAGCCAGGTGGCGGGGCGGACAGATACGCAGTATTTT
. | . | TRBJ1-3 | TRBV7-8 | CASSPQILAGNTIYF | TGTGCCAGCAGCCCACAGATATTGGCTGGAAACACCATATATTTT
. | TRBD2 | TRBJ2-3 | TRBV9 | CASSVGTSGGGTDTQYF | TGTGCCAGCAGCGTTGGGACTAGCGGGGGGGGCACAGATACGCAGTATTTT
once | TRBD2 | TRBJ2-2 | TRBV7-3 | CASSHSLAGGSTGELFF | TGTGCCAGCAGTCATTCACTAGCGGGGGGGTCCACCGGGGAGCTGTTTTTT
. | . | TRBJ2-3 | TRBV7-3 | CASSLFGPADTQYF | TGTGCCAGCAGCCTTTTTGGCCCCGCAGATACGCAGTATTTT
. | . | TRBJ1-2 | TRBV14 | CASSQDRVGYTF | TGTGCCAGCAGCCAAGATCGGGTTGGCTACACCTTC
. | . | TRBJ1-5 | TRBV27 | CASSFLNQPQHF | TGTGCCAGCAGTTTTCTTAATCAGCCCCAGCATTTT
. | TRBD2 | TRBJ2-1 | TRBV6-5 | CASSLAGVSYNEQFF | TGTGCCAGCAGTCTAGCGGGGGTGTCTTACAATGAGCAGTTCTTC
once | . | TRBJ2-7 | TRBV5-8 | CASSLEAGSSYEQYF | TGTGCCAGCAGCTTGGAGGCGGGTTCCTCCTACGAGCAGTACTTC
. | . | TRBJ1-5 | TRBV21-1 | CASSKATRGGQPQHF | TGTGCCAGCAGCAAAGCTACGAGGGGAGGTCAGCCCCAGCATTTT
. | TRBD2 | TRBJ2-1 | TRBV7-8 | CASRSRGAGGSYNEQFF | TGTGCCAGCAGGTCTCGGGGGGCGGGGGGATCTTACAATGAGCAGTTCTTC
. | . | TRBJ1-1 | TRBV19 | CASRVAANTEAFF | TGTGCCAGTAGGGTGGCTGCGAACACTGAAGCTTTCTTT
once | . | TRBJ1-3 | TRBV28 | CASSNSGNTIYF | TGTGCCAGTTCAAACTCTGGAAACACCATATATTTT
. | TRBD2 | TRBJ2-3 | TRBV5-1 | CASSRRTSGEDTQYF | TGCGCCAGCAGCAGACGGACTAGCGGGGAAGATACGCAGTATTTT
. | . | TRBJ1-6 | TRBV10-3 | CAISEGRNNSPLHF | TGTGCCATCAGTGAGGGCAGAAACAATTCACCCCTCCACTTT
few | . | TRBJ2-3 | TRBV2 | CARGALGFRTDTQYF | TGTGCCAGGGGCGCGCTTGGGTTTCGCACAGATACGCAGTATTTT
few | TRBD2 | TRBJ2-5 | TRBV19 | CASKNSGVQETQYF | TGTGCCAGTAAAAATAGCGGGGTCCAAGAGACCCAGTACTTC
. | . | TRBJ2-6 | TRBV9 | CASSVGGANVLTF | TGTGCCAGCAGCGTGGGCGGGGCCAACGTCCTGACTTTC
. | . | TRBJ2-7 | TRBV18 | CASSAEGEQYF | TGTGCCAGCTCCGCTGAGGGCGAGCAGTACTTC
. | . | TRBJ2-5 | TRBV5-1 | CASSGGGQETQYF | TGCGCCAGCAGCGGAGGTGGGCAAGAGACCCAGTACTTC
. | TRBD2 | TRBJ2-3 | TRBV5-1 | CASAKGGLASDTQYF | TGCGCCAGCGCTAAGGGGGGACTAGCATCGGATACGCAGTATTTT
. | TRBD2 | TRBJ2-7 | TRBV5-1 | CASSLKIGGGGYEQYF | TGCGCCAGCAGCTTGAAAATCGGCGGGGGAGGTTACGAGCAGTACTTC
. | TRBD1 | TRBJ2-3 | TRBV6-5 | CASSYRGPTDTQYF | TGTGCCAGCAGTTACAGGGGGCCCACAGATACGCAGTATTTT
. | . | TRBJ2-5 | TRBV15 | CATSRLQETQYF | TGTGCCACCAGCAGGCTACAAGAGACCCAGTACTTC
. | TRBD1 | TRBJ1-1 | TRBV10-1 | CASRGTGGTEAFF | TGCGCCAGCAGAGGGACAGGGGGAACTGAAGCTTTCTTT
once | . | TRBJ2-7 | TRBV11-2 | CASSATRYEQYF | TGTGCCAGCAGCGCGACACGATACGAGCAGTACTTC
. | TRBD2 | TRBJ2-7 | TRBV15 | CATSSGGASYEQYF | TGTGCCACCAGCAGCGGGGGGGCCTCCTACGAGCAGTACTTC
few | TRBD2 | TRBJ2-7 | TRBV6-5 | CASSRTRLKSYEQYF | TGTGCCAGCAGCCGGACTAGATTAAAGTCCTACGAGCAGTACTTC
few | TRBD1 | TRBJ2-7 | TRBV4-1 | CASTLDRGQSYEQYF | TGCGCCAGCACTCTCGACAGGGGCCAATCCTACGAGCAGTACTTC
. | . | TRBJ1-2 | TRBV2 | CASSVGGLYGYTF | TGTGCCAGCAGTGTGGGCGGACTCTATGGCTACACCTTC
. | . | TRBJ1-3 | TRBV7-2 | CASSLARLDTIYF | TGTGCCAGCAGCTTAGCGCGGTTGGACACCATATATTTT
. | . | TRBJ1-1 | TRBV2 | CASREPQGNEAFF | TGTGCCAGCAGGGAACCCCAGGGGAATGAAGCTTTCTTT
. | . | TRBJ2-1 | TRBV27 | CASLSDSSYSYNEQFF | TGTGCCAGCCTCTCGGACTCCTCTTACAGCTACAATGAGCAGTTCTTC